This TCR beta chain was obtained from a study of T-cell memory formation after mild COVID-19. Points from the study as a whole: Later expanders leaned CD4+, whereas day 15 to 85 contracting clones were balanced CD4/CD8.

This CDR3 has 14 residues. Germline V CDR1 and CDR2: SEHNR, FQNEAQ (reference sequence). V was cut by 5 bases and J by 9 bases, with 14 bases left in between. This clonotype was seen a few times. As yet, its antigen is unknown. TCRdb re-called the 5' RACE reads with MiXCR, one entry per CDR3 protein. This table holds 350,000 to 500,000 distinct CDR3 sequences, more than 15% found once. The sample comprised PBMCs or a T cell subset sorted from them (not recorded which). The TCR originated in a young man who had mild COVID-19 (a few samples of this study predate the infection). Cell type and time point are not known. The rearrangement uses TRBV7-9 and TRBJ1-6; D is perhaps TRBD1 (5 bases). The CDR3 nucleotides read TGTGCCAGCAGCCCAGGGTCCCAAAGTTCACCCCTCCACTTT. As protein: CASSPGSQSSPLHF.